The rows below give T cell receptor beta chains drawn from one sample of a study of CD8+ T cells in alopecia areata. TCRdb's copy holds only in-frame clones and misses some; the assay was immunoSEQ multiplex PCR. Of over 150,000 clones detected, about 55% appear once; the ten largest clones hold 10% to 11%. Specimen: CD8+ T cells sorted from blood, collected at week 24, from a patient treated with tofacitinib. These TCRs come from a human donor with alopecia areata. CDR3s include the opening cysteine and the closing phenylalanine or tryptophan. The D gene is left open where the match is weak. Some rows mark clone size as missing; the rest say once, few, many or name a class of expanded clone.

cdr3_aa: CASSFGEGRTEAFF
cdr3_nt: TGTGCCAGCAGCTTTGGCGAGGGGCGGACTGAAGCTTTCTTT
v_call: TRBV5-6
d_call: -
clone_size: -
j_call: TRBJ1-1

cdr3_aa: CASSRPSNTEAFF
cdr3_nt: TGTGCCAGCAGCCGACCGAGTAACACTGAAGCTTTCTTT
v_call: TRBV5-4
d_call: -
clone_size: -
j_call: TRBJ1-1

cdr3_aa: CASSVSIGSGYTF
cdr3_nt: TGTGCCAGCAGCGTATCTATAGGATCGGGGTACACCTTC
v_call: TRBV9
d_call: -
clone_size: -
j_call: TRBJ1-2

cdr3_aa: CASSQDTVWEQAYGYTF
cdr3_nt: TGTGCCAGCAGCCAAGATACAGTCTGGGAACAGGCCTATGGCTACACCTTC
v_call: TRBV14
d_call: -
clone_size: -
j_call: TRBJ1-2

cdr3_aa: CSVNAGSYEQYF
cdr3_nt: TGCAGCGTTAATGCGGGATCCTACGAGCAGTACTTC
v_call: TRBV29-1
d_call: -
clone_size: few
j_call: TRBJ2-7

cdr3_aa: CASSQEAEGSSYNEQFF
cdr3_nt: TGTGCCAGCAGCCAAGAAGCGGAGGGGAGCTCCTACAATGAGCAGTTCTTC
v_call: TRBV7-8
d_call: -
clone_size: -
j_call: TRBJ2-1

cdr3_aa: CASSQDPRTGAYGYTF
cdr3_nt: TGCGCCAGCAGCCAAGACCCTAGGACAGGGGCCTATGGCTACACCTTC
v_call: TRBV4-3
d_call: TRBD1
clone_size: -
j_call: TRBJ1-2

cdr3_aa: CSVENGLNTEAFF
cdr3_nt: TGCAGCGTTGAGAACGGCCTGAACACTGAAGCTTTCTTT
v_call: TRBV29-1
d_call: -
clone_size: few
j_call: TRBJ1-1

cdr3_aa: CASSLAGLAGNEQFF
cdr3_nt: TGTGCCAGCAGCTTAGCGGGGCTAGCGGGCAATGAGCAGTTCTTC
v_call: TRBV13
d_call: TRBD2
clone_size: -
j_call: TRBJ2-1

cdr3_aa: CASTGTDYGYTF
cdr3_nt: TGTGCCAGTACCGGGACAGACTATGGCTACACCTTC
v_call: TRBV19
d_call: TRBD1
clone_size: few
j_call: TRBJ1-2

cdr3_aa: CASSATGTGESPLHF
cdr3_nt: TGTGCCAGCAGCGCCACCGGGACAGGGGAATCACCCCTCCACTTT
v_call: TRBV5-6
d_call: TRBD1
clone_size: -
j_call: TRBJ1-6

cdr3_aa: CASSGQGRTYYGYTF
cdr3_nt: TGTGCCAGCAGTGGACAGGGGCGGACCTACTATGGCTACACCTTC
v_call: TRBV9
d_call: TRBD1
clone_size: -
j_call: TRBJ1-2

cdr3_aa: CAISESGSARTYEQYF
cdr3_nt: TGTGCCATCAGTGAGTCTGGGTCGGCGCGGACCTACGAGCAGTACTTC
v_call: TRBV6-1
d_call: -
clone_size: -
j_call: TRBJ2-7

cdr3_aa: CSVEGEGGTSPNNEQFF
cdr3_nt: TGCAGCGTTGAGGGCGAAGGAGGAACTAGCCCTAACAATGAGCAGTTCTTC
v_call: TRBV29-1
d_call: -
clone_size: few
j_call: TRBJ2-1

cdr3_aa: CASSQEGLAYNEQFF
cdr3_nt: TGCGCCAGCAGCCAAGAGGGACTCGCCTACAATGAGCAGTTCTTC
v_call: TRBV4-3
d_call: -
clone_size: few
j_call: TRBJ2-1

cdr3_aa: CSVDTGIYGYTF
cdr3_nt: TGCAGCGTTGATACAGGGATCTATGGCTACACCTTC
v_call: TRBV29-1
d_call: -
clone_size: -
j_call: TRBJ1-2

cdr3_aa: CASYMGLVGYTF
cdr3_nt: TGTGCCAGCTATATGGGCTTGGTGGGCTACACCTTC
v_call: TRBV27
d_call: -
clone_size: -
j_call: TRBJ1-2

cdr3_aa: CASSLEVGNEQFF
cdr3_nt: TGTGCCAGCAGCTTAGAAGTGGGGAATGAGCAGTTCTTC
v_call: TRBV7-6
d_call: -
clone_size: once
j_call: TRBJ2-1

cdr3_aa: CASTSTGSEKLFF
cdr3_nt: TGTGCCAGCACCTCGACGGGCTCCGAAAAACTGTTTTTT
v_call: TRBV11-2
d_call: -
clone_size: few
j_call: TRBJ1-4

cdr3_aa: CASRDRFGVYEQYF
cdr3_nt: TGTGCCAGCCGGGACAGGTTTGGGGTTTACGAGCAGTACTTC
v_call: TRBV2
d_call: TRBD1
clone_size: few
j_call: TRBJ2-7

cdr3_aa: CASSDGPGEKLFF
cdr3_nt: TGTGCCAGCAGTGACGGGCCGGGAGAAAAACTGTTTTTT
v_call: TRBV6-4
d_call: -
clone_size: few
j_call: TRBJ1-4

cdr3_aa: CASSLVRAEASGGAGEQFF
cdr3_nt: TGTGCCAGCAGCTTAGTTAGGGCCGAAGCTAGCGGGGGGGCTGGAGAGCAGTTCTTC
v_call: TRBV7-6
d_call: TRBD2
clone_size: once
j_call: TRBJ2-1

cdr3_aa: CASSPTGTGDEKLFF
cdr3_nt: TGTGCCAGCAGCCCCACCGGGACAGGGGATGAAAAACTGTTTTTT
v_call: TRBV6-5
d_call: TRBD1
clone_size: -
j_call: TRBJ1-4

cdr3_aa: CASGLITGNLNTGELFF
cdr3_nt: TGTGCTAGTGGTTTGATCACAGGGAATTTGAACACCGGGGAGCTGTTTTTT
v_call: TRBV12-5
d_call: -
clone_size: -
j_call: TRBJ2-2